The rows below give T cell receptor beta chains drawn from one sample of a study of blood T cell repertoires in COVID-19. Repertoires were generated with immunoSEQ multiplex PCR, while TCRdb's copy carries only in-frame clones and drops some. The data contain a few hundred thousand clones, around 85% of them seen just once; the ten biggest clones take up approximately 1.9%. The sample taken for sequencing was PBMCs or T cells enriched from blood (not recorded which). Receptors originate from a woman aged 50 to 65 who had recovered from COVID-19. CDR3s leave out the opening cysteine and the closing phenylalanine or tryptophan.

V gene	J gene	CDR3 protein
TRBV28	TRBJ2-7	ASGSTYEQY
TRBV30	TRBJ2-1	AWTRDSYNEQF
TRBV6-5	TRBJ1-2	ASSYTPAGQGRGYT
TRBV6-5	TRBJ1-1	ASITGGRTEAF
TRBV11-3	TRBJ2-7	ASSLAQGVGEQY
TRBV5-1	TRBJ2-1	ASSQSRTSGSYNEQF
TRBV5-1	TRBJ1-2	ASSLGSGNYGYT
TRBV27	TRBJ2-5	ASSNRQGRSETQY
TRBV27	TRBJ1-6	ASSTRQLGSYNSPLH
TRBV5-1	TRBJ1-1	ASSQGENTEAF
TRBV7-2	TRBJ1-2	ASSVTGTRNYGYT
TRBV18	TRBJ2-7	ASSPQGQPSEQY
TRBV12-3/TRBV12-4	TRBJ1-5	ASGSGGNQPQH
TRBV10-2	TRBJ2-2	ASKGGVLAASGELF
TRBV13	TRBJ2-2	ASSSRDRAYNTGELF
TRBV27	TRBJ1-1	ASSSRQGNTEAF
TRBV14	TRBJ1-2	ASSPRRTGRGYGYT
TRBV6-5	TRBJ2-7	ASSKREDYEQY
TRBV10-3	TRBJ2-1	AMREREDQVEQF
TRBV11-1	TRBJ2-7	ASSYYYEQY
TRBV6-2/TRBV6-3	TRBJ1-5	ASSTGSSQPQH
TRBV3-1/TRBV3-2	TRBJ2-6	ASSQNSYSGANVLT
TRBV12-3/TRBV12-4	TRBJ2-2	ASSAASTGELF
TRBV27	TRBJ2-3	ASSPRLAGGRSADTQY
TRBV7-6	TRBJ2-7	ASSLAGALSYEQY
TRBV28	TRBJ2-1	ASSFRTSGRFGNEQF
TRBV5-4	TRBJ2-5	ASSLAFGREGAQETQY
TRBV24-1	TRBJ1-5	ATSMAGGSNQPQH
TRBV5-1	TRBJ2-2	ASSLVTGQYPGELF
TRBV9	TRBJ2-7	ASSVGPSYEQY
TRBV2	TRBJ1-2	ASSDPGGIYGYT
TRBV5-6	TRBJ1-3	ASSLQGRGRTSSGNTIY
TRBV14	TRBJ1-4	ASSPLASNEKLF
TRBV25-1	TRBJ2-1	ASTHRGEGRNEQF
TRBV7-8	TRBJ1-2	ASSLAGKRVGGYT
TRBV24-1	TRBJ2-3	ATSDPTGTGMFGHGTQY
TRBV3-1/TRBV3-2	TRBJ1-1	ASRQPGAEAF
TRBV6-4	TRBJ2-1	ASSATSGSQGEQF
TRBV19	TRBJ1-6	ASSRTARADNSPLH
TRBV7-2	TRBJ2-2	ASSISRNTGELF
TRBV28	TRBJ2-1	ASSSQTGTGVHNEQF
TRBV7-9	TRBJ2-5	ASSSLVTQY
TRBV6-5	TRBJ2-1	ASSLFGTSFDEQF
TRBV21-1	TRBJ2-2	ASSKERLADPSPSTGELF
TRBV27	TRBJ2-7	ASGLDSSYEQY
TRBV11-2	TRBJ2-1	ASSFQVQGAGVNEQF